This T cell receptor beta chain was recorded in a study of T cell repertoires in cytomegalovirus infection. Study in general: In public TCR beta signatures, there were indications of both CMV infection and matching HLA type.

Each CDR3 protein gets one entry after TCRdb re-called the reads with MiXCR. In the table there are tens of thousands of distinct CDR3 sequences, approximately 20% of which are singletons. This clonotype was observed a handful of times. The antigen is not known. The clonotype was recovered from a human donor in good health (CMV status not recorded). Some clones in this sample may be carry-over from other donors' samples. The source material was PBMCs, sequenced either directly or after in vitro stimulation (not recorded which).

The CDR3 DNA reads TGTGCCAGCAGTTATGCTTCTCTCGAATTGTTCTTC. It codes for CASSYASLELFF. The chain uses TRBV6-2 or TRBV6-3 and TRBJ2-1; D unresolved. V was cut by 3 bases and J by 15 bases, with 15 bases left in between. Germline-derived CDR1 and CDR2 are MNHEY and SVGEGT. CDR3 size: 12 residues.